This entry describes one TCR beta chain. Allocation to cohorts depended on clinical history reported by the participants. Exposed enrollees encountered a COVID-19 case at some point within 2 weeks before study entry. In the authors' workflow: Amplification of reference gene primers was used by the study to estimate nucleated cell counts. TCRdb's table, derived via immunoSEQ multiplex PCR, lists solely in-frame clones and lacks some. That table is the source of V, J and clone size, and D and trimming were worked out from the DNA. In the table there are around 320,000 clones, around nine tenths of which are singletons. The source of the sample is a study of blood T cell repertoires in COVID-19. The CDR3 runs 16 residues. Germline V gene lookup returns CDR1 SGHTA and CDR2 FQGNSA. The V end was cut by 1 base, the J end by 0 bases, with 7 bases between.

The gene calls are TRBV7-2 and TRBJ1-6; D ambiguous. The material sequenced was PBMCs or T cells enriched from blood (not recorded which). This sequence was found in a woman between 50 and 59 years old who had been exposed to COVID-19. The CDR3 loop reads CASSLVESSYNSPLHF. The CDR3 region has the DNA TGTGCCAGCAGCTTAGTAGAGAGCTCCTATAATTCACCCCTCCACTTT.